This TCR beta chain came from a study of blood T cell repertoires in COVID-19. Study as a whole: Sample material is recorded as cDNA or gDNA derived from T cells, B-cell-depleted T cells, or PBMCs.

The repertoire was sequenced with immunoSEQ multiplex PCR; TCRdb's copy has only in-frame clones and lacks some. This sample has some 66,000 clones, with around 84% found just once. The V end lost 1 base, the J end lost 8 bases, and 14 bases lay between the germline ends. Germline CDR1 and CDR2: SGHAT and FQNNGV. This CDR3 has 14 amino acids. Sequencing input: peripheral blood. The V gene is TRBV11-2, the J gene TRBJ1-1; possible D gene TRBD1, 6 bases. This receptor was taken from a man in his fifties with active COVID-19. This chain's CDR3 is CASSLVGGGFEAFF. The CDR3, as DNA: TGTGCCAGCAGCTTAGTAGGGGGTGGTTTCGAAGCTTTCTTT.